A selection of T cell receptor beta chains follows, all from one sample in a study of blood T cell repertoires in COVID-19. The data were produced by immunoSEQ multiplex PCR, yet TCRdb's version contains in-frame clones alone and is incomplete. The table shows some 150,000 clones, with roughly 85% occurring only once. The sample comprised peripheral blood. The receptors stem from a man in his 70s with acute or convalescent COVID-19. Each CDR3 is given with its conserved first and last residue. The order of the fields is J gene, V gene, D gene, clone size, CDR3 protein, CDR3 DNA. The D gene is left open where the match is weak. Clone sizes are given selectively: once, few, many, or a class where the clone is expanded.

TRBJ2-6 TRBV5-4 TRBD1 . CASSFGTGLGGAGANVLTF TGTGCCAGCAGCTTTGGGACAGGGTTGGGAGGGGCTGGGGCCAACGTCCTGACTTTC
TRBJ2-3 TRBV5-5 . . CASSLVASRDTQYF TGTGCCAGCAGCTTGGTGGCTAGCCGGGATACGCAGTATTTT
TRBJ2-5 TRBV9 TRBD1 once CASSPSGTGEETQYF TGTGCCAGCAGCCCTTCCGGGACAGGGGAAGAGACCCAGTACTTC
TRBJ2-7 TRBV28 . . CASSSDSSYEQYF TGTGCCAGCAGTAGTGACAGCTCCTACGAGCAGTACTTC
TRBJ2-2 TRBV6-5 . . CASSYGLGNTGELFF TGTGCCAGCAGCTACGGACTTGGGAACACCGGGGAGCTGTTTTTT
TRBJ2-2 TRBV7-7 . . CASSSQVAQNTGELFF TGTGCTAGCAGCTCCCAGGTCGCCCAGAACACCGGGGAGCTGTTTTTT
TRBJ1-5 TRBV4-2 . . CASSQIQGPNQPQHF TGTGCCAGCAGCCAGATCCAGGGTCCCAATCAGCCCCAGCATTTT
TRBJ2-7 TRBV6-2/TRBV6-3 TRBD1 . CASSYGDSAYEQYF TGTGCCAGCAGTTACGGGGACAGTGCCTACGAGCAGTACTTC
TRBJ1-1 TRBV30 . . CAWSPRMNTEAFF TGTGCCTGGAGTCCGAGGATGAACACTGAAGCTTTCTTT
TRBJ2-5 TRBV28 TRBD1 . CASSRGQGETQYF TGTGCCAGCAGTCGTGGACAGGGGGAGACCCAGTACTTC
TRBJ2-3 TRBV6-5 . once CASMRSTDTQYF TGTGCCAGCATGCGAAGCACAGATACGCAGTATTTT
TRBJ1-5 TRBV6-2/TRBV6-3 TRBD1 . CASSRDRGPRQPQHF TGTGCCAGCAGCCGCGACAGGGGGCCGCGCCAGCCCCAGCATTTT
TRBJ2-7 TRBV10-3 TRBD2 . CAISERTSAIYEQYF TGTGCCATCAGTGAGCGCACTAGCGCGATCTACGAGCAGTACTTC
TRBJ2-3 TRBV28 TRBD2 . CASSSMTSGVADTQYF TGTGCCAGCAGTTCTATGACTAGCGGGGTCGCGGATACGCAGTATTTT
TRBJ1-5 TRBV2 . . CASRRDNQPQHF TGTGCCAGCCGGAGGGACAATCAGCCCCAGCATTTT
TRBJ2-7 TRBV28 . . CASSFRFEGWGYEQYF TGTGCCAGCAGTTTTCGCTTCGAGGGATGGGGCTACGAGCAGTACTTC
TRBJ2-7 TRBV28 TRBD2 once CASSRDYPEQYF TGTGCCAGCAGTCGGGACTACCCCGAGCAGTACTTC